This T cell receptor (beta chain) stems from a study of cytomegalovirus exposure and HLA in healthy donors. Across the study: The roughly 670 first-cohort repertoires shared a platform with the approximately 110 validation repertoires, as reported in a later analysis. General study points: Most TCR sequences were uncommon, yet certain public TCRs appeared in many donors.

The protocol was immunoSEQ multiplex PCR, while the TCRdb copy is restricted to in-frame clones and leaves out a portion. The sample has around 140,000 clones, about 88% seen once; the top ten hold less than 9%. The donors were in the approximately 120-subject validation cohort; that cohort was separate from the approximately 670-subject first cohort. The germline V gene has CDR1 MNHEY and CDR2 SMNVEV (reference sequence). CDR3 size: 14 residues. The ends were cut back, 0 bases at V and 2 bases at J, with 7 bases in the middle. For this clone: Antigen unknown.

J is TRBJ1-2 and V is TRBV27; D unresolved. The material sequenced was PBMCs. The source of this sequence is a man between 18 and 29 years old in good health and CMV-seropositive. The CDR3 DNA is TGTGCCAGCAGTTTATCGAGGGCGAACTATGGCTACACCTTC. It yields the protein CASSLSRANYGYTF.